These T cell receptor beta chains were read from a single sample in a study of blood T cells in healthy people across ages. TCRdb ran MiXCR on the 5' RACE reads and lists one entry per CDR3 protein. The sample shows some 710,000 distinct CDR3 sequences, around half of them seen only once. The source material was blood. The source of these receptors is an older man in good health. Each CDR3 is given with its conserved first and last residue. D genes are given only for firm matches. Clone size is given for some rows only: seen once, a few or many times, or a class if the clone is expanded.

cdr3_length: 13
d_call: .
v_call: TRBV20-1
clone_size: many
j_call: TRBJ2-7
cdr3_nt: TGCAGTGCGGGGTTGTTCGGTCACTACGAGCAGTACTTC
cdr3_aa: CSAGLFGHYEQYF

cdr3_length: 17
d_call: .
v_call: TRBV3-1
clone_size: .
j_call: TRBJ2-1
cdr3_nt: TGTGCCAGCAGCCACCGACAGGCCACGAGGTCCTACAATGAGCAGTTCTTC
cdr3_aa: CASSHRQATRSYNEQFF

cdr3_length: 16
d_call: TRBD2
v_call: TRBV4-2
clone_size: once
j_call: TRBJ2-3
cdr3_nt: TGTGCCAGCAGCCAAGAGGCGGGGGGGCCGACAGATACGCAGTATTTT
cdr3_aa: CASSQEAGGPTDTQYF

cdr3_length: 14
d_call: TRBD2
v_call: TRBV5-1
clone_size: .
j_call: TRBJ2-1
cdr3_nt: TGCGCCAGCAGGGCTGGGACTAGTCGCAATGAGCAGTTCTTC
cdr3_aa: CASRAGTSRNEQFF

cdr3_length: 15
d_call: TRBD1
v_call: TRBV20-1
clone_size: .
j_call: TRBJ2-7
cdr3_nt: TGCAGTGCGCCTCGTCCGGGACAGAGATCCTACGAGCAGTACTTC
cdr3_aa: CSAPRPGQRSYEQYF

cdr3_length: 14
d_call: TRBD1
v_call: TRBV20-1
clone_size: .
j_call: TRBJ1-1
cdr3_nt: TGCAGTGCTAGAGTTGCCTCTGACAGGGACGAAGCTTTCTTT
cdr3_aa: CSARVASDRDEAFF

cdr3_length: 13
d_call: .
v_call: TRBV20-1
clone_size: .
j_call: TRBJ2-4
cdr3_nt: TGCAGTGCTAGATACCCCACCCTAAACATTCAGTACTTC
cdr3_aa: CSARYPTLNIQYF

cdr3_length: 14
d_call: .
v_call: TRBV6-2/TRBV6-3
clone_size: .
j_call: TRBJ2-7
cdr3_nt: TGTGCCAGCAGTTATTCCTCAGGGCCCTACGAGCAGTACTTC
cdr3_aa: CASSYSSGPYEQYF

cdr3_length: 13
d_call: .
v_call: TRBV3-1
clone_size: few
j_call: TRBJ2-2
cdr3_nt: TGTGCCAGCAGCCTAATAGAAGGCGGGGAGCTGTTTTTT
cdr3_aa: CASSLIEGGELFF

cdr3_length: 15
d_call: .
v_call: TRBV7-2
clone_size: once
j_call: TRBJ1-2
cdr3_nt: TGTGCCAGCAGCTTGGTGGCGGCGGGAGATTATGGCTACACCTTC
cdr3_aa: CASSLVAAGDYGYTF

cdr3_length: 15
d_call: TRBD1
v_call: TRBV12-3/TRBV12-4
clone_size: once
j_call: TRBJ1-6
cdr3_nt: TGTGCCAGCAGTTTAGAACGACAGGGCGTTTCACCCCTCCACTTT
cdr3_aa: CASSLERQGVSPLHF

cdr3_length: 16
d_call: TRBD2
v_call: TRBV9
clone_size: .
j_call: TRBJ2-3
cdr3_nt: TGTGCCAGCAGCGTAGGTCTAGCGGGAGTCACAGATACGCAGTATTTT
cdr3_aa: CASSVGLAGVTDTQYF

cdr3_length: 16
d_call: .
v_call: TRBV18
clone_size: .
j_call: TRBJ2-7
cdr3_nt: TGTGCCAGCTCACGGGTTTTACAGGCGTTGGGCTACGAGCAGTACTTC
cdr3_aa: CASSRVLQALGYEQYF

cdr3_length: 18
d_call: .
v_call: TRBV25-1
clone_size: .
j_call: TRBJ2-6
cdr3_nt: TGTGCCAGCAGTGAAACTAGGGAGGTTCCTTTCGGGGCCAACGTCCTGACTTTC
cdr3_aa: CASSETREVPFGANVLTF

cdr3_length: 15
d_call: TRBD2
v_call: TRBV12-3/TRBV12-4
clone_size: .
j_call: TRBJ2-1
cdr3_nt: TGTGCCAGCAGTATAGGACTAGCGGGATCCCTTGAGCAGTTCTTC
cdr3_aa: CASSIGLAGSLEQFF

cdr3_length: 16
d_call: TRBD2
v_call: TRBV9
clone_size: few
j_call: TRBJ2-5
cdr3_nt: TGTGCCAGCAGCGTAGGCGGGACTAGCGGAAAAGAGACCCAGTACTTC
cdr3_aa: CASSVGGTSGKETQYF

cdr3_length: 14
d_call: TRBD1
v_call: TRBV4-1
clone_size: .
j_call: TRBJ2-7
cdr3_nt: TGCGCCAGCAGCTCCCGACAGGGGCAGGTCGAGCAGTACTTC
cdr3_aa: CASSSRQGQVEQYF

cdr3_length: 16
d_call: TRBD2
v_call: TRBV9
clone_size: few
j_call: TRBJ2-7
cdr3_nt: TGTGCCAGCAGCGTAGAGGGACTAGCGGCTAGAGGTGAGCAGTACTTC
cdr3_aa: CASSVEGLAARGEQYF

cdr3_length: 15
d_call: TRBD2
v_call: TRBV7-2
clone_size: .
j_call: TRBJ2-3
cdr3_nt: TGTGCCAGCACCCCGGGGCTAGCGGAGGCAGATACGCAGTATTTT
cdr3_aa: CASTPGLAEADTQYF

cdr3_length: 12
d_call: .
v_call: TRBV20-1
clone_size: .
j_call: TRBJ1-1
cdr3_nt: TGCAGTGCTAGAGCCTCAGGGCAAGCAGCTTTCTTT
cdr3_aa: CSARASGQAAFF

cdr3_length: 14
d_call: .
v_call: TRBV11-3
clone_size: few
j_call: TRBJ2-2
cdr3_nt: TGTGCCAGCAGCCTCGAGGGAAACACCGGGGAGCTGTTTTTT
cdr3_aa: CASSLEGNTGELFF

cdr3_length: 18
d_call: TRBD2
v_call: TRBV7-8
clone_size: once
j_call: TRBJ2-1
cdr3_nt: TGTGCCAGCAGCTTAAGGACTAGCGGGGGGAGCTCCTACAATGAGCAGTTCTTC
cdr3_aa: CASSLRTSGGSSYNEQFF

cdr3_length: 15
d_call: .
v_call: TRBV20-1
clone_size: .
j_call: TRBJ1-6
cdr3_nt: TGCAGTGCTAGAGAAGCAATGGCGAGAGGTTCACCCCTCCACTTT
cdr3_aa: CSAREAMARGSPLHF

cdr3_length: 16
d_call: TRBD2
v_call: TRBV5-1
clone_size: .
j_call: TRBJ2-7
cdr3_nt: TGCGCCAGCAGCCCCACTACTAGCGGGAAATCCTACGAGCAGTACTTC
cdr3_aa: CASSPTTSGKSYEQYF

cdr3_length: 15
d_call: TRBD2
v_call: TRBV7-9
clone_size: many
j_call: TRBJ2-1
cdr3_nt: TGTGCCAGCAGCCCCTTGACTAGCGGGAACAATGAGCAGTTCTTC
cdr3_aa: CASSPLTSGNNEQFF

cdr3_length: 13
d_call: .
v_call: TRBV20-1
clone_size: many
j_call: TRBJ1-2
cdr3_nt: TGCAGTGCGACCCAGGGGCAAACCTATGGCTACACCTTC
cdr3_aa: CSATQGQTYGYTF

cdr3_length: 12
d_call: .
v_call: TRBV7-8
clone_size: many
j_call: TRBJ2-5
cdr3_nt: TGTGCCAGCAGCTTTTTGGCGGAGACCCAGTACTTC
cdr3_aa: CASSFLAETQYF

cdr3_length: 14
d_call: .
v_call: TRBV7-6
clone_size: .
j_call: TRBJ2-5
cdr3_nt: TGTGCCAGCAGCTTAGAGGCTAGTCGTCATGAGCAGTACTTC
cdr3_aa: CASSLEASRHEQYF

cdr3_length: 16
d_call: .
v_call: TRBV7-3
clone_size: .
j_call: TRBJ2-4
cdr3_nt: TGTGCCAGCAGCCCCCATAGCGGAGGAGCCAAAAACATTCAGTACTTC
cdr3_aa: CASSPHSGGAKNIQYF

cdr3_length: 20
d_call: TRBD1
v_call: TRBV7-9
clone_size: .
j_call: TRBJ2-2
cdr3_nt: TGTGCCAGCAGCGTTAAGCGGAAGTGGAGTAGGGACAGCGACACCGGGGAGCTGTTTTTT
cdr3_aa: CASSVKRKWSRDSDTGELFF

cdr3_length: 14
d_call: TRBD1
v_call: TRBV5-1
clone_size: few
j_call: TRBJ1-4
cdr3_nt: TGCGCCAGCAGCCTGACAGGGGAAGCCGGAAAACTGTTTTTT
cdr3_aa: CASSLTGEAGKLFF

cdr3_length: 14
d_call: .
v_call: TRBV9
clone_size: .
j_call: TRBJ2-7
cdr3_nt: TGTGCCAGCAGCGACCAGGCCCAGGGCTACGAGCAGTACTTC
cdr3_aa: CASSDQAQGYEQYF

cdr3_length: 14
d_call: .
v_call: TRBV27
clone_size: once
j_call: TRBJ2-5
cdr3_nt: TGTGCCAGCAGTTTAAGGAGACTAGGAGAGACCCAGTACTTC
cdr3_aa: CASSLRRLGETQYF

cdr3_length: 13
d_call: .
v_call: TRBV6-2/TRBV6-3
clone_size: .
j_call: TRBJ2-7
cdr3_nt: TGTGCCAGCAGTTACTTACAGGGTTACGTGCAGTACTTC
cdr3_aa: CASSYLQGYVQYF

cdr3_length: 13
d_call: .
v_call: TRBV12-3/TRBV12-4
clone_size: few
j_call: TRBJ1-5
cdr3_nt: TGTGCCAGCAGCCGACAGAGCAATCAGCCCCAGCATTTT
cdr3_aa: CASSRQSNQPQHF

cdr3_length: 20
d_call: TRBD1
v_call: TRBV6-1
clone_size: .
j_call: TRBJ1-5
cdr3_nt: TGTGCCAGCACCCCTTACACCCGAGACAGGGGGCAGAGGGGCAATCAGCCCCAGCATTTT
cdr3_aa: CASTPYTRDRGQRGNQPQHF

cdr3_length: 14
d_call: TRBD2
v_call: TRBV7-3
clone_size: many
j_call: TRBJ2-7
cdr3_nt: TGTGCCAGCAGCTCACTAGCGGGATACGACGAGCAGTACTTC
cdr3_aa: CASSSLAGYDEQYF

cdr3_length: 18
d_call: .
v_call: TRBV20-1
clone_size: many
j_call: TRBJ2-1
cdr3_nt: TGCAGTGCTAGAGATTATGGCTCCACCTCTTCTTCTCCTAATGAGCAGTTCTTC
cdr3_aa: CSARDYGSTSSSPNEQFF

cdr3_length: 11
d_call: .
v_call: TRBV2
clone_size: many
j_call: TRBJ2-5
cdr3_nt: TGTGCCGGAGGGATCAAAGAGACCCAGTACTTC
cdr3_aa: CAGGIKETQYF

cdr3_length: 15
d_call: TRBD2
v_call: TRBV20-1
clone_size: few
j_call: TRBJ2-1
cdr3_nt: TGCAGTGCTAGAGATGCACTAGCGGGGCGGAATGAGCAGTTCTTC
cdr3_aa: CSARDALAGRNEQFF

cdr3_length: 12
d_call: .
v_call: TRBV4-1
clone_size: once
j_call: TRBJ1-2
cdr3_nt: TGCGCCAGCAGGGGAGACGGCCACGACTACACCTTC
cdr3_aa: CASRGDGHDYTF

cdr3_length: 19
d_call: TRBD2
v_call: TRBV28
clone_size: .
j_call: TRBJ2-1
cdr3_nt: TGTGCCAGCAGTTTAAACATCAGGACTAGCGGGAGACAATACAATGAGCAGTTCTTC
cdr3_aa: CASSLNIRTSGRQYNEQFF

cdr3_length: 15
d_call: TRBD2
v_call: TRBV11-3
clone_size: few
j_call: TRBJ2-7
cdr3_nt: TGTGCCAGCAGCCTCGAAACTAGCGGCTCCTACGAGCAGTACTTC
cdr3_aa: CASSLETSGSYEQYF

cdr3_length: 14
d_call: .
v_call: TRBV14
clone_size: many
j_call: TRBJ2-7
cdr3_nt: TGTGCCAGCAGCCTTCGACCCGTAGACTACGAGCAGTACTTC
cdr3_aa: CASSLRPVDYEQYF

cdr3_length: 14
d_call: .
v_call: TRBV4-3
clone_size: .
j_call: TRBJ2-7
cdr3_nt: TGCGCCAGCAGCCAAGAACGGGCGGCGTACGAGCAGTACTTC
cdr3_aa: CASSQERAAYEQYF

cdr3_length: 13
d_call: .
v_call: TRBV20-1
clone_size: many
j_call: TRBJ2-1
cdr3_nt: TGCAGTGCCAGAGCCGGGAACTACAATGAGCAGTTCTTC
cdr3_aa: CSARAGNYNEQFF

cdr3_length: 16
d_call: .
v_call: TRBV5-1
clone_size: .
j_call: TRBJ2-7
cdr3_nt: TGCGCCAGCAGCCTCGGACAAGCGGACTTCGCCTACGAGCAGTACTTC
cdr3_aa: CASSLGQADFAYEQYF

cdr3_length: 17
d_call: TRBD2
v_call: TRBV5-1
clone_size: .
j_call: TRBJ2-1
cdr3_nt: TGCGCCAGCAGCTTGGCCCTGACTAGCGGGGGCTCAGGAGAGCAGTTCTTC
cdr3_aa: CASSLALTSGGSGEQFF

cdr3_length: 13
d_call: .
v_call: TRBV10-3
clone_size: .
j_call: TRBJ2-1
cdr3_nt: TGTGCCATCAGTGAGTCGGGCTACAATGAGCAGTTCTTC
cdr3_aa: CAISESGYNEQFF

cdr3_length: 14
d_call: .
v_call: TRBV20-1
clone_size: many
j_call: TRBJ2-6
cdr3_nt: TGCAGTGCTGTAACAGGGACTGGGGCCAACGTCCTGACTTTC
cdr3_aa: CSAVTGTGANVLTF

cdr3_length: 16
d_call: .
v_call: TRBV4-1
clone_size: .
j_call: TRBJ2-1
cdr3_nt: TGCGCCAGCAGCCAGGGGCCGGGGAGGTCCTACAATGAGCAGTTCTTC
cdr3_aa: CASSQGPGRSYNEQFF

cdr3_length: 17
d_call: TRBD2
v_call: TRBV7-6
clone_size: few
j_call: TRBJ2-5
cdr3_nt: TGTGCCAGCAGCCTCGGGACTAGCGGGAGACATCAAGAGACCCAGTACTTC
cdr3_aa: CASSLGTSGRHQETQYF

cdr3_length: 15
d_call: TRBD2
v_call: TRBV7-2
clone_size: .
j_call: TRBJ2-7
cdr3_nt: TGTGCCAGCAGCTCCGGGACTAGCGTATACAATGAGCAGTACTTC
cdr3_aa: CASSSGTSVYNEQYF

cdr3_length: 13
d_call: .
v_call: TRBV29-1
clone_size: .
j_call: TRBJ2-1
cdr3_nt: TGCAGCAGCCGGATCGGGAGTGGAGATGAGCAGTTCTTC
cdr3_aa: CSSRIGSGDEQFF

cdr3_length: 15
d_call: TRBD1
v_call: TRBV7-2
clone_size: .
j_call: TRBJ2-5
cdr3_nt: TGTGCCAGCAGCTACCGGGACAGGGTGAGAGAGACCCAGTACTTC
cdr3_aa: CASSYRDRVRETQYF

cdr3_length: 14
d_call: .
v_call: TRBV3-1
clone_size: .
j_call: TRBJ2-7
cdr3_nt: TGTGCCAGCAGCCAAGTGATGACTGGCGACGAGCAGTACTTC
cdr3_aa: CASSQVMTGDEQYF

cdr3_length: 18
d_call: TRBD2
v_call: TRBV14
clone_size: .
j_call: TRBJ2-7
cdr3_nt: TGTGCCAGCAGCCAAGGGACTAGCGGGAGTAGGGGCTCCTACGAGCAGTACTTC
cdr3_aa: CASSQGTSGSRGSYEQYF